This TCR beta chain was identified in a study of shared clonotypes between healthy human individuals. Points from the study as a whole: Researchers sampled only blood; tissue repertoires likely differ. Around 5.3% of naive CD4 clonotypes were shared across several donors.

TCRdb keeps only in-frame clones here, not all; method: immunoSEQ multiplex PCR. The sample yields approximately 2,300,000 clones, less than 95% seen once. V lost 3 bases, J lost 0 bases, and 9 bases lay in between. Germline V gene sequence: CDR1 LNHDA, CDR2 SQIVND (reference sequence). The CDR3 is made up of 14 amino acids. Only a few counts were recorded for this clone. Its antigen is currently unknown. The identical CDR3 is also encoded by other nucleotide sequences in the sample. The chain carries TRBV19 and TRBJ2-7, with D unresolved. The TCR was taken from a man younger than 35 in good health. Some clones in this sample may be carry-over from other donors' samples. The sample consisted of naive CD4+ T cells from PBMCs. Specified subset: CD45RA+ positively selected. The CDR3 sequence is CASSIDHSSYEQYF. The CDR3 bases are TGTGCCAGTAGTATCGACCATAGCTCCTACGAGCAGTACTTC.